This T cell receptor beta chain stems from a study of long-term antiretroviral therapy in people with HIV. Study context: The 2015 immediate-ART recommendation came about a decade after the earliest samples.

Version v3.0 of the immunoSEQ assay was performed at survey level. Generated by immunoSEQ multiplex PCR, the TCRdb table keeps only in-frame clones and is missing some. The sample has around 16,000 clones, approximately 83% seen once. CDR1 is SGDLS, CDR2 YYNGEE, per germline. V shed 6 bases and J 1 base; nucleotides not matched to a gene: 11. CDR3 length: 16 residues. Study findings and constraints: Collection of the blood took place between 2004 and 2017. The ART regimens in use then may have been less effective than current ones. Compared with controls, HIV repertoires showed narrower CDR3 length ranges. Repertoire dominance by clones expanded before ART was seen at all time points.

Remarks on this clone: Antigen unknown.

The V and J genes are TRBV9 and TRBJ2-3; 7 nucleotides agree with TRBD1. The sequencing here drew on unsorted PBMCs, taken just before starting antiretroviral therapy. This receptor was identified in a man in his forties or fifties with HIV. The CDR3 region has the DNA TGTGCCAGCACGTCAGGTGTGGACAGGCGCACAGATACGCAGTATTTT. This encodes CASTSGVDRRTDTQYF.